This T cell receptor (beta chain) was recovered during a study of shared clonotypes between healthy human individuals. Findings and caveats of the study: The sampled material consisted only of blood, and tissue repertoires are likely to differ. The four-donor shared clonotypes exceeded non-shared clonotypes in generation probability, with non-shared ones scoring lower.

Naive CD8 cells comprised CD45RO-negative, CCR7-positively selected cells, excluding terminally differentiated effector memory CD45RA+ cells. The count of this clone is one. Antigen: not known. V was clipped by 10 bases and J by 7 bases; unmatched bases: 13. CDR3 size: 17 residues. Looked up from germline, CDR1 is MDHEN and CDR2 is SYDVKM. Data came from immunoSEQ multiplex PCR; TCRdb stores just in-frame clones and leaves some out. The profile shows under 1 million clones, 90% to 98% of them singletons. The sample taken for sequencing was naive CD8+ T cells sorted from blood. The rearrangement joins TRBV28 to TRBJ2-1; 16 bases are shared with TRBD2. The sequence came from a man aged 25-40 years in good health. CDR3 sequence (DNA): TGTGCCATCGCACCGGGACTAGCGGGAGGGCCTTTAAATGAGCAGTTCTTC. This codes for CAIAPGLAGGPLNEQFF.